This T cell receptor (beta chain) was recorded in a study of T cells after yellow fever vaccination. About the study: The SMART-Seq v4 Ultra Low Input method served to prepare the low-cell-number fractions.

General study points: Abundant bulk-population clonotypes could contaminate the FACS-sorted repertoires. Though it reached lower strength, the secondary response hit its peak faster, day 5 versus 15.

Deletions cut 5 bases from V and 3 bases from J, with 17 bases between. Germline lookup yields CDR1 SGHTA and CDR2 FQGNSA. CDR3 length: 15 residues. In regard to this clonotype: Its antigen is not known.

Synthesis of TCR cDNA relied on 5'RACE template switching, which attached a universal primer site and UMIs. In TCRdb, the 5' RACE reads were re-called with MiXCR into one record per CDR3 protein. The table shows around 330,000 distinct CDR3 sequences, with around 4% occurring only once. The chain links TRBV7-2 to TRBJ2-7; D is possibly TRBD2 (5 bases). The TCR originated in a man aged 18 to 30 who received the YFV17D yellow fever vaccine. The sequencing here drew on PBMCs, taken on the day of the yellow fever booster vaccination. CDR3 sequence: CASSQPDFSGYEQYF. CDR3 nucleotides: TGTGCCAGCAGCCAACCTGACTTCAGCGGCTACGAGCAGTACTTC.